This note documents a single TCR beta chain sequence. After re-calling the 5' RACE reads, TCRdb lists one entry per CDR3 protein, DNA absent. This sample's clone table lists about 380,000 distinct CDR3 sequences. This sample was taken from a study of T cells expressing NK-cell markers. Germline V gene data show CDR1 as MDHEN and CDR2 as SYDVKM. This CDR3 spans 16 amino acids. The sequencing input was blood T cells: a sorted CD56 or NKG2C T cell subset, CD4+ or CD8+ T cells, or bulk PBMC T cells (not recorded which). The rearrangement joins TRBV28 to TRBJ2-7; TCRdb reports TRBD1, a call that lacks DNA to check it against. The sequence came from a man between 18 and 69 years old in good health. The CDR3 reads CASSSGQGEGTYEQYF.